A single sample gave rise to the 17 T cell receptor beta chains below, sequenced in a study of blood T cell repertoires in COVID-19. Profiling relied on immunoSEQ multiplex PCR, and the TCRdb table lists in-frame clones only, not all of them. The sample includes roughly 350,000 clones, 91% of them seen just once. The sequencing sample was made of peripheral blood. These receptors were collected from a woman under 30 who had recovered from COVID-19.

This clone was recorded a few times. The chain couples TRBV5-4 to TRBJ2-5; the D is unclear. The CDR3 loop spans 13 amino acids. From germline, CDR1 is SGHNT and CDR2 YYREEE (reference sequence). The germline V and J ends were trimmed by 0 bases and 5 bases, with 8 bases remaining between them. The CDR3 DNA reads as TGTGCCAGCAGCTTGGACTCGAGGGAGACCCAGTACTTC. Protein product: CASSLDSRETQYF. The entire variable domain, with the rest obtained from reference TRBV5-4 and TRBJ2-5, is as follows: ETGVTQSPTHLIKTRGQQVTLRCSSQSGHNTVSWYQQALGQGPQFIFQYYREEENGRGNFPPRFSGLQFPNYSSELNVNALELDDSALYLCASSLDSRETQYFGPGTRLLVL.

The chain recombines TRBV19 with TRBJ2-1; TRBD1 agrees at 9 bases. CDR1 is LNHDA, CDR2 SQIVND, per germline (reference sequence). V lost 6 bases and J lost 1; bases outside the gene matches: 7. CDR3 length: 16 residues. This chain's CDR3 is CASSRRQGVSYNEQFF. DNA for the CDR3: TGTGCCAGTAGCCGGAGACAGGGGGTTTCCTACAATGAGCAGTTCTTC.

V gene TRBV7-2 combines with J gene TRBJ1-1; TRBD1 aligns across 7 bases. Looked up from germline, CDR1 is SGHTA and CDR2 is FQGNSA. CDR3 length: 14 residues. Trimming at V came to 7 bases and at J to 6 bases, leaving 11 bases not matched to a gene. The CDR3 spells CASTPLRGDAEAFF. In DNA, the CDR3 is TGTGCCAGCACCCCTCTCAGGGGGGACGCTGAAGCTTTCTTT. Full variable domain (outside the CDR3, taken from reference TRBV7-2 and TRBJ1-1): GAGVSQSPSNKVTEKGKDVELRCDPISGHTALYWYRQSLGQGLEFLIYFQGNSAPDKSGLPSDRFSAERTGGSVSTLTIQRTQQEDSAVYLCASTPLRGDAEAFFGQGTRLTVV.

The chain uses TRBV5-4 and TRBJ2-2, with D perhaps matching TRBD2 (5 bases). This CDR3 has 14 residues. The V end lost 2 bases, the J end lost 6 bases, and 11 bases lay between the germline ends. The germline gives CDR1 SGHNT, CDR2 YYREEE (reference sequence). This CDR3 is CASSFEGRAGELFF. CDR3 sequence (DNA): TGTGCCAGCAGCTTCGAGGGCCGGGCCGGGGAGCTGTTTTTT.

The chain is built from TRBV9 and TRBJ2-3; possibly TRBD2 for D (5 bases). This CDR3 is built from 14 residues. The V gene lost 4 bases and the J gene lost 0 bases, with 9 bases spanning the gap. Germline V CDR1 and CDR2: SGDLS, YYNGEE. DNA of the CDR3: TGTGCCAGCAGCAGCGGCACGAGCACAGATACGCAGTATTTT. Protein product: CASSSGTSTDTQYF.

This clone has more than one count but fewer than ten. The CDR3 DNA reads TGCGCCAGCAGCCCTCTAGCCGCGCCGGGCAATGAGCAGTTCTTC. It specifies CASSPLAAPGNEQFF. This chain connects TRBV4-1 to TRBJ2-1, with D maybe TRBD2 (5 bases). This CDR3 has 15 amino acids. The V gene's germline CDR1 is MGHRA and CDR2 YSYEKL. The V end was cut by 4 bases, the J end by 6 bases, with 16 bases between.

The V and J genes are TRBV3-1 (or the pseudogene TRBV3-2) and TRBJ2-1, with 11 bases fitting TRBD2. The CDR3 runs to 20 residues. The J segment lost 2 bases and the V segment lost 0 bases, leaving 12 bases of the junction unmatched. Germline V CDR1 and CDR2: LGHDT, YNNKEL (reference sequence). Here the CDR3 reads CASSQDVLGTSGRTYNEQFF. For the CDR3, the DNA is TGTGCCAGCAGCCAAGATGTGCTAGGGACTAGCGGACGAACCTACAATGAGCAGTTCTTC.

The CDR3 reads CASSLLLASNTGELFF. Written as DNA, the CDR3 is TGTGCCAGCAGCTTATTGCTAGCGTCGAACACCGGGGAGCTGTTTTTT. The rearrangement joins TRBV11-2 to TRBJ2-2; maybe TRBD2 (6 bases). The length of the CDR3 is 16 residues. Germline V gene data show CDR1 as SGHAT and CDR2 as FQNNGV. The ends were cut back, 2 bases at V and 0 bases at J, with 10 bases in the middle.

The chain uses TRBV6-5 and TRBJ2-2, with D unresolved. The CDR3 has 14 amino acids. The germline V gene has CDR1 MNHEY and CDR2 SVGAGI. V lost 6 bases and J 6 bases, leaving 14 bases between the germline ends. DNA of the CDR3: TGTGCCAGCAGCCTTCGTATGAGGTCCGGGGAGCTGTTTTTT. Translating gives CASSLRMRSGELFF.

This chain connects TRBV19 to TRBJ1-1; 9 nucleotides agree with TRBD1. Germline-derived CDR1 and CDR2 are LNHDA and SQIVND (reference sequence). J gave up 9 bases and V 1 base, and 9 bases lay outside the gene matches. The length of the CDR3 is 15 residues. The CDR3 nucleotides are TGTGCCAGTAGTATAGGGCCGGGACAGGGCTTACAAGCTTTCTTT. Translating gives CASSIGPGQGLQAFF.

This clone was counted between two and nine times. For the CDR3, the DNA is TGTGCCAGCAGAAGAAACAGGGGCTCTAAGGGCGGCTACACCTTC. Its protein is CASRRNRGSKGGYTF. The chain uses TRBV21-1 and TRBJ1-2; the table names TRBD1, a call not compared with the DNA. TRBV21-1 is flagged as a pseudogene. The CDR3 consists of 15 residues.

The chain recombines TRBV19 with TRBJ1-4, with unresolved D. V dropped 3 bases and J dropped 3 bases, with 11 bases sitting between them. This CDR3 comprises 15 residues. Germline lookup yields CDR1 LNHDA and CDR2 SQIVND (reference sequence). The CDR3 reads CASSILRVANEKLFF. CDR3 coding DNA: TGTGCCAGTAGTATTCTGAGGGTCGCTAATGAAAAACTGTTTTTT.

The chain uses TRBV5-4 and TRBJ2-7; the match to TRBD1 covers 8 bases. This CDR3 has 14 amino acids. After removal of 4 bases from V and 3 bases from J, the junction contained 6 bases not matched to a gene. Germline assignment: CDR1 SGHNT and CDR2 YYREEE (reference sequence). The DNA for the CDR3 is TGTGCCAGCAGCCCGGACAGGGTGGGCTACGAGCAGTACGTC. This sequence encodes CASSPDRVGYEQYV.

DNA for the CDR3: TGTGCCATCAGCCAAGAACGGGACAGGGTCCCGGGTCAGCCCCAGCATTTT. Protein: CAISQERDRVPGQPQHF. The J gene is TRBJ1-5, the V gene TRBV10-3, with 9 bases lining up with TRBD1. Unmatched junction bases numbered 15, after V lost 6 bases and J lost 6 bases. This CDR3 comprises 17 residues. CDR1 is ENHRY and CDR2 is SYGVKD in the germline V gene.

J is TRBJ2-2 and V is TRBV4-3, with D possibly matching TRBD2 (6 bases). The CDR3 has 16 amino acids. Deletions cut 1 base from V and 0 bases from J, with 9 bases between. From germline, CDR1 is LGHNA and CDR2 YSLEER. In DNA form, the CDR3 reads TGCGCCAGCAGCCAAGTCCGGACTACGAACACCGGGGAGCTGTTTTTT. Amino acids: CASSQVRTTNTGELFF.

This rearrangement joins TRBV25-1 to TRBJ2-3; D perhaps matches TRBD2 (5 bases). Trimming removed 3 bases from V and 6 bases from J, with 16 bases in between. The CDR3 is 15 residues long. Per the germline V gene, CDR1 is MGHDK and CDR2 is SYGVNS. The CDR3 protein is CASSDFGRARDTQYF. The CDR3 coding sequence is TGTGCCAGCAGTGACTTCGGGCGGGCCCGGGATACGCAGTATTTT.

The count of this clone is one. V usage is TRBV11-3 and J usage is TRBJ1-1; D call uncertain. The CDR3 runs to 14 residues. Germline values: CDR1 SGHNT, CDR2 YENEEA. The V end lost 4 bases, the J end lost 4 bases, and 13 bases lay between the germline ends. The CDR3 reads CASSSFGQATEAFF. The CDR3 nucleotides read TGTGCCAGCAGCTCTTTTGGGCAGGCCACTGAAGCTTTCTTT.